The 28 T cell receptor beta chains presented below share a single source sample, sequenced in a study of blood T cell repertoires in COVID-19. The protocol was immunoSEQ multiplex PCR, while the TCRdb copy is restricted to in-frame clones and leaves out a portion. The sample lists about 80,000 clones; 90% were seen once. The sequencing sample was made of peripheral blood. These receptor sequences come from a woman older than 75 with active or convalescent COVID-19.

The chain is built from TRBV7-9 and TRBJ1-5; possibly TRBD1 for D (5 bases). Germline V gene lookup returns CDR1 SEHNR and CDR2 FQNEAQ (reference sequence). V was cut by 3 bases and J by 6 bases, with 12 bases left in between. This CDR3 has 14 amino acids. The CDR3 DNA is TGTGCCAGCAGCTTTACAGGCGTGGGTCAGCCCCAGCATTTT. Protein sequence: CASSFTGVGQPQHF.

The CDR3 nucleotides are TGTGCCATCAATCACCTCTATTACAATGAGCAGTTCTTC. This codes for CAINHLYYNEQFF. V gene TRBV10-3 combines with J gene TRBJ2-1; D unclear. Trimming left V 7 bases short and J 4 bases short, with 11 bases between. Germline CDR1 is ENHRY and CDR2 is SYGVKD. There are 13 residues in the CDR3.

The CDR3 region is CASSAPGTITDTQYF. In DNA, the CDR3 is TGTGCCAGCAGCGCTCCCGGGACTATCACAGATACGCAGTATTTT. V usage is TRBV6-5 and J usage is TRBJ2-3; 7 bases align to TRBD2. CDR1 is MNHEY, CDR2 SVGAGI, per germline. This CDR3 spans 15 amino acids. Trimming at V came to 6 bases and at J to 2 bases, leaving 8 bases not matched to a gene.

The rearrangement joins TRBV6-5 to TRBJ2-7; 7 bases are shared with TRBD2. There are 15 residues in the CDR3. With 7 bases clipped from V and 6 bases from J, the junction kept 15 bases outside the gene matches. Germline V gene lookup returns CDR1 MNHEY and CDR2 SVGAGI. CDR3 DNA sequence: TGTGCCAGCATCATCCGGGGAGGGAGTCACGGCGAGCAGTACTTC. Translation gives CASIIRGGSHGEQYF.

The chain uses TRBV9 and TRBJ2-1, with 7 bases aligning to TRBD2. This CDR3 has 15 amino acids. From germline, CDR1 is SGDLS and CDR2 YYNGEE. J gave up 5 bases and V 0 bases, and 5 bases lay outside the gene matches. The DNA for the CDR3 is TGTGCCAGCAGCGTAGATCCTAGCGGAGACAATGAGCAGTTCTTC. It specifies CASSVDPSGDNEQFF.

This sequence joins TRBV24-1 and TRBJ2-5, with 15 bases identical to TRBD2. The germline V gene has CDR1 KGHDR and CDR2 SFDVKD. The CDR3 spans 16 residues. V gave up 4 bases and J gave up 5 bases; unmatched junction bases: 4. CDR3 loop: CATSEGLAGGGETQYF. The CDR3 DNA is TGTGCCACCAGTGAGGGACTAGCGGGAGGTGGGGAGACCCAGTACTTC.

The chain has TRBV10-1 and TRBJ1-2; D gene uncertain. Trimming stripped 0 bases from V and 0 bases from J, with 5 bases between. The CDR3 has 14 residues. Looked up from germline, CDR1 is WNHNN and CDR2 is SYGVQD (reference sequence). The CDR3 sequence is CASSESYPNYGYTF. The CDR3 nucleotides are TGCGCCAGCAGTGAGTCCTACCCTAACTATGGCTACACCTTC.

J is TRBJ2-7 and V is TRBV9; TRBD1 aligns across 9 bases. In germline, CDR1 is SGDLS, CDR2 YYNGEE. V gave up 0 bases and J gave up 2 bases; unmatched junction bases: 3. There are 15 residues in the CDR3. The CDR3 spells CASSVGTGVPYEQYF. The CDR3 DNA sequence: TGTGCCAGCAGCGTAGGGACAGGGGTTCCCTACGAGCAGTACTTC.

The chain couples TRBV28 to TRBJ2-7; 7 bases are shared with TRBD1. V shed 2 bases and J 5 bases; nucleotides not matched to a gene: 12. Germline CDR1 and CDR2: MDHEN and SYDVKM. The CDR3 runs to 16 residues. Here the CDR3 DNA reads TGTGCCAGCAGTTTAACGGGCCAAGGGGGCATCGACGAGCAGTACTTC. Amino acid sequence: CASSLTGQGGIDEQYF. The complete variable domain, with remaining parts taken from reference TRBV28 and TRBJ2-7, reads DVKVTQSSRYLVKRTGEKVFLECVQDMDHENMFWYRQDPGLGLRLIYFSYDVKMKEKGDIPEGYSVSREKKERFSLILESASTNQTSMYLCASSLTGQGGIDEQYFGPGTRLTVT.

V gene TRBV5-6 combines with J gene TRBJ1-5; 8 bases are a match to TRBD1. In germline, CDR1 is SGHDT, CDR2 YYEEEE. The ends lost 2 bases at V and 4 bases at J; junction bases unmatched: 8. The CDR3 has 16 residues. CDR3 residues: CASSFAGQGRNQPQHF. The CDR3 DNA sequence: TGTGCCAGCAGCTTCGCCGGACAGGGAAGAAATCAGCCCCAGCATTTT.

In nucleotides, the CDR3 is TGTGCCAGCAGCGCGGAGGGACTAGCGGACTACAATGAGCAGTTCTTC. This encodes CASSAEGLADYNEQFF. This rearrangement joins TRBV9 to TRBJ2-1, with 11 bases that match TRBD2. Germline CDR1 is SGDLS and CDR2 is YYNGEE. This CDR3 is built from 16 residues. The junction had 5 bases not matched to a gene; V was cut back by 3 bases and J by 3 bases.

The chain links TRBV1 to TRBJ1-5; TRBD1 was called by the table and not checked on the DNA. TRBV1 has pseudogene status. The length of the CDR3 is 14 residues. The CDR3 DNA is TGCACCAGCAGCCTTGGGGGCCGGAATCAGCCCCAGCATTTT. This codes for CTSSLGGRNQPQHF.

The V and J genes are TRBV28 and TRBJ2-7, with TRBD2 identical over 10 bases. The germline gives CDR1 MDHEN, CDR2 SYDVKM. V lost 7 bases and J lost 3; bases outside the gene matches: 12. The CDR3 extends over 16 amino acids. This CDR3 is CASTSGGLASYYEQYF. CDR3 coding DNA: TGTGCCAGCACCTCCGGGGGACTAGCGAGTTACTACGAGCAGTACTTC.

The chain joins TRBV7-2 to TRBJ1-2; 7 nucleotides agree with TRBD1. Per the germline V gene, CDR1 is SGHTA and CDR2 is FQGNSA. This CDR3 has 15 amino acids. Trimming cost V 2 bases and J 3 bases; bases outside gene matches: 6. In DNA form, the CDR3 reads TGTGCCAGCAGCTTAACCCCGACAGGGTACTATGGCTACACCTTC. As protein: CASSLTPTGYYGYTF.

The CDR3 bases are TGTGCCAGCAGTCCCGGGACAGAGGAAAAACTGTTTTTT. Its translation is CASSPGTEEKLFF. The chain joins TRBV27 to TRBJ1-4; 7 bases map to TRBD1. Trimming removed 5 bases from V and 8 bases from J; junction bases left unmatched: 5. Germline CDR1 MNHEY, CDR2 SMNVEV (reference sequence). The CDR3 has 13 residues.

This sequence joins TRBV19 and TRBJ1-2, with 8 bases aligning to TRBD1. The V gene end was trimmed by 6 bases and the J gene end by 3 bases; junction bases not matched to a gene: 6. This CDR3 has 14 residues. The V gene's germline CDR1 is LNHDA and CDR2 SQIVND (reference sequence). CDR3 coding DNA: TGTGCCAGTAGCCGGAGGACAGGGTACTATGGCTACACCTTC. Its translation is CASSRRTGYYGYTF.

The rearrangement uses TRBV11-2 and TRBJ2-7; TRBD2 agrees at 8 bases. V was pared by 5 bases and J by 4 bases, with 10 bases of the junction left unmatched. This CDR3 region has 15 residues. The germline CDR1 and CDR2 sequences are SGHAT and FQNNGV. The CDR3: CASSPTGTRAYEQYF. CDR3 coding DNA: TGTGCCAGCAGCCCAACCGGGACTAGAGCTTACGAGCAGTACTTC.

This clone was seen only once. The rearrangement uses TRBV19 and TRBJ1-4; 8 positions agree with TRBD1. The germline V gene has CDR1 LNHDA and CDR2 SQIVND (reference sequence). Trimming took 7 bases from V and 0 from J; bases not matched to a gene: 4. The CDR3 spans 15 residues. This CDR3 reads CASKGTGSTNEKLFF. In DNA form, the CDR3 reads TGTGCCAGTAAAGGGACAGGATCAACTAATGAAAAACTGTTTTTT.

The chain is built from TRBV5-1 and TRBJ1-1, with D maybe TRBD1 (5 bases). Trimming took 3 bases from V and 8 from J, leaving 11 bases between them. The CDR3 totals 12 residues. CDR1 is SGHRS, CDR2 YFSETQ, per germline. DNA of the CDR3: TGCGCCAGCAGCTCCCAGGGTCCCGAAGCTTTCTTT. Translated, it gives CASSSQGPEAFF.

V and J are TRBV9 and TRBJ2-2; either TRBD1 or TRBD2 may fit D (6 bases each). The V and J ends lost 7 bases and 0 bases respectively, with 10 bases between them. Per the germline V gene, CDR1 is SGDLS and CDR2 is YYNGEE. The CDR3 totals 14 residues. DNA of the CDR3: TGTGCCAGCCGCGGGACACCGAACACCGGGGAGCTGTTTTTT. As protein: CASRGTPNTGELFF.

The chain recombines TRBV10-3 with TRBJ2-5; 12 bases fit TRBD2. Germline CDR1 and CDR2: ENHRY and SYGVKD. The CDR3 runs 16 residues. Germline trimming cut 6 bases from V and 5 bases from J; bases unmatched to any gene: 10. CDR3 in amino acids: CAIRGGGLAGGETQYF. CDR3 in DNA: TGTGCCATCAGAGGAGGGGGACTAGCGGGCGGGGAGACCCAGTACTTC.

The J gene is TRBJ2-7, the V gene TRBV10-1, with D possibly TRBD2 on 5 matching bases. The CDR3 extends over 12 amino acids. V was clipped by 8 bases and J by 2 bases, with 10 bases between them. The germline gives CDR1 WNHNN, CDR2 SYGVQD (reference sequence). The CDR3 here is CASGDYTYEQYF. The CDR3 nucleotides read TGCGCCAGCGGAGACTACACCTACGAGCAGTACTTC.

This chain links TRBV5-8 with TRBJ1-5; D is undetermined. Germline V CDR1 and CDR2: SGHTS, YDEGEE. The CDR3 is 13 amino acids. The V end was cut by 2 bases, the J end by 3 bases, with 6 bases between. The CDR3, as DNA: TGTGCCAGCAGCTTTGGGCCCAATCAGCCCCAGCATTTT. Its translation: CASSFGPNQPQHF.

The chain links TRBV28 to TRBJ1-5, with D possibly matching TRBD1 (6 bases). V was trimmed by 6 bases and J by 4 bases, leaving 16 bases between them. The length of the CDR3 is 15 residues. CDR1 MDHEN and CDR2 SYDVKM come from the germline V gene. The CDR3 DNA sequence: TGTGCCAGCAGGGGTTGGCAGGGGCCTAATCAGCCCCAGCATTTT. Translating it yields CASRGWQGPNQPQHF.

The chain is built from TRBV27 and TRBJ1-1, with TRBD1 identical over 9 bases. Germline CDR1 MNHEY, CDR2 SMNVEV (reference sequence). J lost 4 bases, V lost 0 bases, and 12 bases had no gene match. There are 18 residues in the CDR3. The DNA of the CDR3 is TGTGCCAGCAGTTTATCGAGGGGACAGGGATCAGATAGCACTGAAGCTTTCTTT. This codes for CASSLSRGQGSDSTEAFF.

The chain has TRBV28 and TRBJ1-4; 7 nucleotides match TRBD1. Germline values: CDR1 MDHEN, CDR2 SYDVKM. The CDR3 spans 13 residues. Losses at the gene ends were 6 bases for V and 11 bases for J; bases not matched to a gene: 9. This chain's CDR3 is CASRRQGVEKLFF. The CDR3 DNA reads TGTGCCAGCAGGAGACAGGGAGTAGAGAAACTGTTTTTT. The whole variable domain, remainder taken from reference TRBV28 and TRBJ1-4, is DVKVTQSSRYLVKRTGEKVFLECVQDMDHENMFWYRQDPGLGLRLIYFSYDVKMKEKGDIPEGYSVSREKKERFSLILESASTNQTSMYLCASRRQGVEKLFFGSGTQLSVL.

This chain links TRBV24-1 with TRBJ2-2; maybe TRBD2 (6 bases). This CDR3 has 14 amino acids. From germline, CDR1 is KGHDR and CDR2 SFDVKD. V lost 7 bases, J lost 5 bases, and 13 bases lay in between. CDR3 amino acids: CATRDAGRTGELFF. The DNA for the CDR3 is TGTGCCACCAGAGACGCGGGAAGGACCGGGGAGCTGTTTTTT.

The chain is built from TRBV3-1 (or the pseudogene TRBV3-2) and TRBJ1-2; TRBD1 agrees at 10 bases. Trimming removed 3 bases from V and 7 bases from J; junction bases left unmatched: 8. The CDR3 is 15 amino acids. Germline CDR1 reads LGHDT; CDR2 reads YNNKEL (reference sequence). CDR3 loop: CASSHLGTGDSGYTF. In nucleotides, the CDR3 is TGTGCCAGCAGCCACCTCGGGACAGGGGATAGTGGCTACACCTTC.